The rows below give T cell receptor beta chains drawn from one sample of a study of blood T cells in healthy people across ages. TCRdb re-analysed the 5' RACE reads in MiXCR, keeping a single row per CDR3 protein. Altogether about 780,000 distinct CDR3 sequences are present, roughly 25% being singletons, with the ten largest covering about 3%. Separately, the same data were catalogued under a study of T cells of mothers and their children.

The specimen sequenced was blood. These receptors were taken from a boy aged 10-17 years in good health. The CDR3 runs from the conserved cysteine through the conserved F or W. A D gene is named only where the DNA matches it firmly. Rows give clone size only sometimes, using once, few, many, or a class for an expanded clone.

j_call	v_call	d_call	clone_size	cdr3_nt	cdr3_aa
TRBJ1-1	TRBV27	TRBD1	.	TGTGCCAGCAGTTTACGGACAGGGCCGAACACTGAAGCTTTCTTT	CASSLRTGPNTEAFF
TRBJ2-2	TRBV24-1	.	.	TGTGCCACCAGTGATTTTAGGGCAGGGGACACCGGGGAGCTGTTTTTT	CATSDFRAGDTGELFF
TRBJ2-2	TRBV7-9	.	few	TGTGCCAGCAGCTTAGCGCGCCAGGCGAACACCGGGGAGCTGTTTTTT	CASSLARQANTGELFF
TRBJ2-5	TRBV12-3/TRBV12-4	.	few	TGTGCCAGCAAGGGGGTGGACGAGACCCAGTACTTC	CASKGVDETQYF
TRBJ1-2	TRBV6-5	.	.	TGTGCCAGCAGTTTCGTTGGGGGGGCGAACTATGGCTACACCTTC	CASSFVGGANYGYTF
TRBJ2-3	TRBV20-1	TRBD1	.	TGCAGTGCTAGATTGGGACAGGGTACAGATACGCAGTATTTT	CSARLGQGTDTQYF
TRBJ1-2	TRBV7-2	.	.	TGTGGCAGCAGCCCCGCGGGGGAGTCTTATGGCTACACCTTC	CGSSPAGESYGYTF
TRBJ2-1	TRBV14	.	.	TGTGCCAGCAGCCGCCCCGGGGGGCCCTCCTACAATGAGCAGTTCTTC	CASSRPGGPSYNEQFF
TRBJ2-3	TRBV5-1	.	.	TGCGCCAGCAGCTTTGAGGGGACCACAGATACGCAGTATTTT	CASSFEGTTDTQYF
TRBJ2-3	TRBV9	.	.	TGTGCCAGCAGCCCTCACGGGGGCACTGATACGCAGTATTTT	CASSPHGGTDTQYF
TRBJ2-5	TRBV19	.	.	TGTGCCAGTAGTGGTAGAGTTGGGAAAGAGACCCAGTACTTC	CASSGRVGKETQYF
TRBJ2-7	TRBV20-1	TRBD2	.	TGCAGTGCTCCCGGGGGGGATTCATACGAGCAGTACTTC	CSAPGGDSYEQYF
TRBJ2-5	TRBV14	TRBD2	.	TGTGCCAGCAGCCAAGATGTTCGACTAGCGGGGCGTGAGACCCAGTACTTC	CASSQDVRLAGRETQYF
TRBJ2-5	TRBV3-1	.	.	TGTGCCAGCAGCCCTTGGACGGGGGCGAGGTACCAAGAGACCCAGTACTTC	CASSPWTGARYQETQYF
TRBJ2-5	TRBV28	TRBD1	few	TGTGCCAGCAGTCTAGGACAGGTGGCTGAGAAAGAGACCCAGTACTTC	CASSLGQVAEKETQYF
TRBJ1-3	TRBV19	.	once	TGTGCCAGTCGGGCGGATGCTGGAAACACCATATATTTT	CASRADAGNTIYF
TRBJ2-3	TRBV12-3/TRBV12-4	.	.	TGTGCCAGCAGATTCCGAACAGATGCGCAGTATTTT	CASRFRTDAQYF
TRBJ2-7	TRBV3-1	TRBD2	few	TGTGCCAGCAGCCGTGGGACTAGCGTTTCCTACGAGCAGTACTTC	CASSRGTSVSYEQYF
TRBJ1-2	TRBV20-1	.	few	TGCAGTGCTAGGGGGATAGACTATGGCTACACCTTC	CSARGIDYGYTF